A selection of T cell receptor beta chains follows, all from one sample in a study of blood T cell repertoires in COVID-19. The table came from immunoSEQ multiplex PCR; TCRdb's copy has only in-frame clones and leaves some out. The sample holds some 130,000 clones; 86% are singletons and the top ten take about a sixth. The sequenced material came from peripheral blood. Source of these receptors: a woman aged 45-65 years who had recovered from COVID-19. Each CDR3 is given with its conserved first and last residue. A D gene is named only where the DNA matches it firmly. The listing skips clone size in some rows; elsewhere it reads once, few, many or a size class.

D | J | V | size | CDR3 | DNA
. | TRBJ2-5 | TRBV18 | . | CASSPGRKETQYF | TGTGCCAGCTCACCGGGCAGAAAAGAGACCCAGTACTTC
. | TRBJ2-5 | TRBV11-2 | . | CASSLLAYKRTETQYF | TGTGCCAGCAGCCTTCTAGCTTACAAAAGGACAGAGACCCAGTACTTC
. | TRBJ1-5 | TRBV30 | . | CAWSAGDLKPQHF | TGTGCCTGGAGCGCAGGGGATTTGAAGCCCCAGCATTTT
. | TRBJ1-1 | TRBV5-4 | . | CASSSQDSYTEAFF | TGTGCCAGCAGCTCCCAGGACAGCTACACTGAAGCTTTCTTT
. | TRBJ2-6 | TRBV7-8 | . | CASSPAPGSGANVLTF | TGTGCCAGCAGCCCGGCCCCAGGCTCTGGGGCCAACGTCCTGACTTTC
. | TRBJ1-1 | TRBV2 | . | CVLQDLGEAFF | TGTGTCCTACAGGATCTCGGTGAAGCTTTCTTT
. | TRBJ1-5 | TRBV2 | . | CASTRTENQPQHF | TGTGCCAGCACACGGACAGAGAATCAGCCCCAGCATTTT
. | TRBJ1-1 | TRBV30 | few | CAWSHQSNTEAFF | TGTGCCTGGAGTCATCAGTCGAACACTGAAGCTTTCTTT
. | TRBJ1-2 | TRBV6-2/TRBV6-3 | . | CASSYSTAGNGYTF | TGTGCCAGCAGTTACTCGACGGCAGGGAATGGCTACACCTTC
TRBD1 | TRBJ2-3 | TRBV7-2 | . | CASSGRDRRSGDTQYF | TGTGCCAGCAGCGGCCGGGACAGGCGTTCGGGAGATACGCAGTATTTT
. | TRBJ2-7 | TRBV3-1/TRBV3-2 | . | CASSLRGQPTYEQYF | TGTGCCAGCAGCCTGCGGGGACAGCCCACCTACGAGCAGTACTTC
TRBD2 | TRBJ2-3 | TRBV7-2 | . | CASSSTLLAGRTDTQYF | TGTGCCAGCAGCTCTACGTTACTAGCGGGACGGACAGATACGCAGTATTTT
TRBD1 | TRBJ1-1 | TRBV2 | . | CASSGRDRQGPEAFF | TGTGCCAGCAGTGGGCGGGACAGGCAGGGCCCTGAAGCTTTCTTT
. | TRBJ1-5 | TRBV7-9 | . | CAGAISNQPQHF | TGTGCCGGAGCTATTAGCAATCAGCCCCAGCATTTT
TRBD1 | TRBJ2-7 | TRBV5-1 | . | CASSLAGGEYEQYF | TGCGCCAGCAGCTTGGCAGGGGGCGAGTACGAGCAGTACTTC
. | TRBJ2-1 | TRBV19 | . | CASSRPVSRSYNEQFF | TGTGCCAGTAGTCGCCCGGTATCCCGCTCCTACAATGAGCAGTTCTTC
. | TRBJ2-7 | TRBV5-1 | . | CASSLDLGRISYEQYF | TGCGCCAGCAGCTTGGACCTGGGCAGGATCTCCTACGAGCAGTACTTC
. | TRBJ1-6 | TRBV4-2 | . | CASSQGVGSSYNSPLHF | TGTGCCAGCAGCCAAGGGGTAGGGAGCTCCTATAATTCACCCCTCCACTTT
TRBD1 | TRBJ1-6 | TRBV10-3 | . | CAISAGTGNSPLHF | TGTGCCATCAGTGCCGGGACAGGTAATTCACCCCTCCACTTT
. | TRBJ1-2 | TRBV19 | . | CASSIDSWRVDGYTF | TGTGCCAGTAGTATAGATTCGTGGAGGGTAGATGGCTACACCTTC
TRBD1 | TRBJ1-4 | TRBV19 | . | CASSSETGGVDEKLFF | TGTGCCAGTAGTAGCGAGACAGGGGGCGTGGATGAAAAACTGTTTTTT
. | TRBJ2-3 | TRBV19 | . | CASSINRRGPTDTQYF | TGTGCCAGTAGTATAAACAGGCGGGGGCCCACAGATACGCAGTATTTT
TRBD1 | TRBJ1-6 | TRBV7-9 | . | CASRGGQFNSPLHF | TGTGCCAGCAGGGGGGGACAGTTCAATTCACCCCTCCACTTT
TRBD2 | TRBJ2-3 | TRBV9 | . | CASSVVASGPTDTQYF | TGTGCCAGCAGCGTAGTGGCTAGCGGACCCACAGATACGCAGTATTTT
. | TRBJ2-2 | TRBV3-1/TRBV3-2 | . | CASSQGGYGGELFF | TGTGCCAGCAGCCAAGGAGGATATGGCGGGGAGCTGTTTTTT
. | TRBJ2-3 | TRBV20-1 | . | CSAGAADTQYF | TGCAGCGCAGGGGCTGCAGATACGCAGTATTTT
. | TRBJ1-2 | TRBV30 | . | CAWSQTRGNYGYTF | TGTGCCTGGAGTCAAACCCGGGGTAACTATGGCTACACCTTC
TRBD2 | TRBJ2-5 | TRBV2 | . | CASSAGRETQYF | TGTGCCAGCAGTGCCGGGAGGGAGACCCAGTACTTC
TRBD2 | TRBJ2-2 | TRBV2 | . | CASTLAGGNTGELFF | TGTGCCAGCACCCTAGCGGGAGGGAACACCGGGGAGCTGTTTTTT
. | TRBJ2-7 | TRBV19 | few | CASSTRDEQYF | TGTGCCAGTAGCACCCGGGACGAGCAGTACTTC
TRBD2 | TRBJ2-5 | TRBV5-6 | . | CASSRLAGDEGTQYF | TGTGCCAGCAGCCGACTAGCGGGGGATGAGGGGACCCAGTACTTC
. | TRBJ1-1 | TRBV6-4 | few | CASSEKGEGTEAFF | TGTGCCAGCAGTGAAAAGGGAGAGGGCACTGAAGCTTTCTTT
. | TRBJ2-5 | TRBV9 | . | CASSVVGQGETQYF | TGTGCCAGCAGCGTGGTTGGCCAGGGAGAGACCCAGTACTTC
TRBD1 | TRBJ1-5 | TRBV7-9 | few | CASSLGTGNQPQHF | TGTGCCAGCAGCCTAGGGACAGGCAATCAGCCCCAGCATTTT
TRBD1 | TRBJ1-3 | TRBV7-8 | . | CASSWTGQGNTIYF | TGTGCCAGCAGCTGGACAGGGCAAGGAAACACCATATATTTT
TRBD2 | TRBJ2-5 | TRBV4-1 | . | CASSQVGAGGGETQYF | TGCGCCAGCAGCCAAGTCGGAGCGGGAGGTGGGGAGACCCAGTACTTC
TRBD1 | TRBJ1-5 | TRBV6-1 | once | CASSAPPTGGGNQPQHF | TGTGCCAGCAGTGCCCCTCCGACAGGGGGCGGCAATCAGCCCCAGCATTTT
. | TRBJ1-2 | TRBV7-2 | . | CASSMSTGTLANYGYTF | TGTGCCAGCAGCATGTCTACGGGGACTCTAGCTAACTATGGCTACACCTTC
TRBD1 | TRBJ2-7 | TRBV15 | . | CATSRGTGGTYEQYF | TGTGCCACCAGCAGGGGGACAGGGGGTACCTACGAGCAGTACTTC
TRBD2 | TRBJ2-3 | TRBV7-9 | . | CASIPSRGGRAKATDTQYF | TGTGCCAGCATCCCCTCGAGGGGCGGGAGGGCCAAGGCCACAGATACGCAGTATTTT
TRBD1 | TRBJ2-1 | TRBV7-9 | . | CASSFSGGDEQFF | TGTGCCAGCAGCTTCTCAGGGGGCGATGAGCAGTTCTTC
. | TRBJ1-2 | TRBV3-1/TRBV3-2 | . | CASSQETGSGYTF | TGTGCCAGCAGCCAAGAGACGGGGTCTGGCTACACCTTC
. | TRBJ1-5 | TRBV7-9 | . | CASSQNGAQPQHF | TGTGCCAGCAGCCAGAATGGGGCTCAGCCCCAGCATTTT
. | TRBJ1-2 | TRBV25-1 | . | CASSGLRGFSNYGYTF | TGTGCCAGCAGTGGCTTAAGGGGATTCTCTAACTATGGCTACACCTTC
. | TRBJ2-2 | TRBV2 | . | CAIHGQFTGELFF | TGTGCCATACACGGACAGTTCACCGGGGAGCTGTTTTTT